The present T cell receptor (beta chain) was sequenced within a study of shared clonotypes between healthy human individuals. In the study overall: For every donor, three CD4 naive, three CD4 memory, two CD8 naive and one CD8 memory plates were used. General observations from the study: Memory subsets had estimated richness that was generally smaller than that of naive subsets. Across four donors, naive CD4 shared roughly 5%, naive CD8 around 3.8%, memory CD4 over 2%, memory CD8 0.4%.

Naive CD8 cells comprised CD45RO-negative, CCR7-positively selected cells, excluding terminally differentiated effector memory CD45RA+ cells. Original handling: For the immunoSEQ data, sequences were junction-only without quality scores, so filtering differed. Sequenced by immunoSEQ multiplex PCR; TCRdb stores in-frame clones only, minus some. V and J calls and clone size come straight from that table; D and trimming were deduced from the DNA. Here the sample spans about 2 million clones, roughly 94% being singletons. A note on this clone: What it binds is unknown.

The CDR3 has 12 amino acids. From germline, CDR1 is MNHNS and CDR2 SASEGT. V was trimmed by 2 bases and J by 3 bases, leaving 5 bases between them. This rearrangement joins TRBV6-1 to TRBJ2-7, with D unclear. This TCR was sampled from a man between 18 and 35 years old in good health. The sequencing input was naive CD8+ T cells sorted from blood. CDR3 sequence reads: CASSEIDYEQYF. DNA of the CDR3: TGTGCCAGCAGTGAAATAGACTACGAGCAGTACTTC.